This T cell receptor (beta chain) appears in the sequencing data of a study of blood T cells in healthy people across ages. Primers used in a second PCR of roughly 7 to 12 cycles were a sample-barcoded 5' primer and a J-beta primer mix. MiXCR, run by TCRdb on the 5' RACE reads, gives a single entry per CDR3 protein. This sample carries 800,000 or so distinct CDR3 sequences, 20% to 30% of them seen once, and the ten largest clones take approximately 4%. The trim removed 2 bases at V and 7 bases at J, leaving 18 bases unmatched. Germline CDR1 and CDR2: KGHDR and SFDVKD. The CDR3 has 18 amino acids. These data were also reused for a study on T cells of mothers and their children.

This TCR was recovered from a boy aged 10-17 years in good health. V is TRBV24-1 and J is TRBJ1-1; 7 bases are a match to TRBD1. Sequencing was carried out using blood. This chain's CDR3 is CATSDSPRGQNMNGEAFF. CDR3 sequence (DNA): TGTGCCACCAGTGATTCCCCTAGGGGGCAAAACATGAACGGTGAAGCTTTCTTT.